These 13 T cell receptor beta chains share one sample of origin, sequenced in a study of blood T cells in healthy people across ages. Through a sample-barcoded 5' primer and a J-beta primer mix, a second PCR was run for roughly 6 to 11 cycles. MiXCR, run by TCRdb on the 5' RACE reads, gives a single entry per CDR3 protein. Of approximately 940,000 distinct CDR3 sequences listed, roughly 48% are singletons. Sequencing was carried out using blood. The receptors derive from a man aged 25-45 years in good health.

The chain couples TRBV28 to TRBJ2-4; D unclear. The CDR3 runs to 15 residues. The germline gives CDR1 MDHEN, CDR2 SYDVKM. Trimming removed 3 bases at V and 3 bases at J, with 12 bases between. CDR3 amino acids: CASSFKGLGKNIQYF. Written as DNA, the CDR3 is TGTGCCAGCAGTTTCAAAGGGTTGGGCAAAAACATTCAGTACTTC.

For the CDR3, the DNA is TGTGCCAGCAGTTACGTGCGGGGGGCCAATAATGAGCAGTTCTTC. It codes for CASSYVRGANNEQFF. This chain connects TRBV6-5 to TRBJ2-1; 8 positions match TRBD2. This CDR3 contains 15 residues. CDR1 and CDR2 from the germline V gene are MNHEY and SVGAGI. V lost 2 bases, J lost 7 bases, and 7 bases stayed unmatched.

This clonotype was found a few times. V gene TRBV12-3 or TRBV12-4 combines with J gene TRBJ2-1; D unresolved. The V end lost 7 bases, the J end lost 0 bases, and 10 bases lay between the germline ends. The CDR3 is made up of 14 amino acids. CDR3: CASTEATSYNEQFF. The CDR3 region has the DNA TGTGCCAGCACCGAGGCCACCTCCTACAATGAGCAGTTCTTC.

The genes are TRBV28 and TRBJ1-2, with 7 bases aligning to TRBD1. The CDR3 runs 14 residues. V lost 5 bases to trimming and J lost 8 bases; unmatched junction nucleotides: 11. Germline V gene sequence: CDR1 MDHEN, CDR2 SYDVKM. DNA of the CDR3: TGTGCCAGCAGTATGGGACAGAAAAGGGGAGGCTACACCTTC. Protein sequence: CASSMGQKRGGYTF.

This clonotype has a count of ten or more. Its ends do not fully match the called genes, so a read error is possible. CDR3 sequence: CASSQDRGGEKLFF. The CDR3 bases are TGTGCCAGCAGCCAAGATCGAGGGGGTGAAAAACTGTTTTTT. This sequence joins TRBV4-3 and TRBJ1-4; a weak D match, TRBD1 (6 bases). The germline gives CDR1 LGHNA, CDR2 YSLEER. The CDR3 runs 14 residues.

The table lists this clonotype with a few counts. The rearrangement joins TRBV2 to TRBJ2-2; D is unresolved. V shed 7 bases and J shed 0 bases, with 9 bases lying between them. This CDR3 spans 14 amino acids. CDR1 and CDR2 (germline): SNHLY, FYNNEI. DNA for the CDR3: TGTGCCAGCATCGAAGCTTCGAACACCGGGGAGCTGTTTTTT. Protein sequence: CASIEASNTGELFF. Based on the CDR3 plus reference TRBV2 and TRBJ2-2, the full variable domain is EPEVTQTPSHQVTQMGQEVILRCVPISNHLYFYWYRQILGQKVEFLVSFYNNEISEKSEIFDDQFSVERPDGSNFTLKIRSTKLEDSAMYFCASIEASNTGELFFGEGSRLTVL.

This sequence joins TRBV10-3 and TRBJ2-7; possible D gene TRBD2, 6 bases. Trimming removed 0 bases from V and 10 bases from J, with 10 bases in between. From germline, CDR1 is ENHRY and CDR2 SYGVKD. The CDR3 sequence is 12 residues long. This CDR3 is CAISESLEGQYF. CDR3 bases: TGTGCCATCAGTGAGTCGTTGGAGGGACAGTACTTC.

The chain has TRBV15 and TRBJ2-1, with no clear D. CDR3 length: 13 amino acids. Germline V gene lookup returns CDR1 LNHNV and CDR2 YYDKDF (reference sequence). V lost 3 bases to trimming and J lost 9 bases, with 12 bases between them. CDR3 coding DNA: TGTGCCACCAGCAGGGCCCTTAATCTTGAGCAGTTCTTC. It yields the protein CATSRALNLEQFF.

The chain carries TRBV28 and TRBJ1-5; D perhaps matches TRBD1 (6 bases). The V gene lost 5 bases and the J gene lost 1 base, with 12 bases spanning the gap. Germline V gene sequence: CDR1 MDHEN, CDR2 SYDVKM. The CDR3 contains 15 residues. CDR3 in amino acids: CASSITGMSNQPQHF. CDR3 sequence (DNA): TGTGCCAGCAGTATTACAGGGATGAGCAATCAGCCCCAGCATTTT.

About this clonotype itself: Its ends do not fully match the called genes, so a read error is possible. The rearrangement joins TRBV27 to TRBJ1-2, with 9 bases matching TRBD1. The CDR3 sequence is 15 residues long. The germline V gene has CDR1 MNHEY and CDR2 SMNVEV (reference sequence). The CDR3 nucleotides read TGTGTCAGCAGTTTAGGGACAGGGACCCTCTATGGCTACACCTTC. As protein: CVSSLGTGTLYGYTF.

The genes are TRBV5-1 and TRBJ2-1, with D possibly TRBD2 on 5 matching bases. V gave up 7 bases and J gave up 8 bases, with 19 bases separating them. Germline V gene data show CDR1 as SGHRS and CDR2 as YFSETQ. CDR3 length equals 14 residues. CDR3 amino acids: CASGRDFSGDEQFF. CDR3 bases: TGCGCCAGCGGTCGGGATTTCAGTGGCGATGAGCAGTTCTTC.

CDR3 sequence (DNA): TGTGCCAGCAGTTCACTCCAAGCGGGAGACACAGATACGCAGTATTTT. This gives the protein CASSSLQAGDTDTQYF. The V and J genes are TRBV6-5 and TRBJ2-3; TRBD2 matches 8 bases. The V gene's germline CDR1 is MNHEY and CDR2 SVGAGI. V lost 4 bases to trimming and J lost 2 bases; unmatched junction nucleotides: 8. This CDR3 comprises 16 residues.

Many counts were recorded for this clonotype. This chain connects TRBV18 to TRBJ2-1, with 8 bases aligning to TRBD1. CDR1 and CDR2 from the germline V gene are KGHSH and LQKENI. V trimming: 1 base; J trimming: 1 base; junction bases outside the gene matches: 3. This CDR3 has 16 amino acids. The CDR3 bases are TGTGCCAGCTCACCACAAAGGACAGGGTCCTACAATGAGCAGTTCTTC. Translating it yields CASSPQRTGSYNEQFF.